A single T cell receptor beta chain is shown here with its context. This receptor's antigen is unknown. The junction differs from germline at one of its ends, possibly a read error. Using the immunoSEQ assay, TCRB CDR3 regions were amplified from about 1.9 micrograms of genomic DNA, or from all available DNA when less than that was on hand. For multiplex PCR, 60 forward primers for TCR V beta segments and 13 reverse primers for J beta segments were used. To estimate the number of reads per starting template, synthetic control templates were added to each sample at limiting dilution. The Illumina HiSeq System generated sequencing reads of 87 bp. Turning to the authors' computational methods: PCR and sequencing errors were removed by a nearest neighbor algorithm that merged closely related sequences. TCR overlap was measured as the percentage of unique tumor TCR beta sequences also present in the same patient's peripheral blood. TCRdb provides this immuneACCESS table in a form limited to in-frame rearrangements. Some clones are lacking; in checked studies, under half of them reflect an unresolved V gene, and why the rest are absent is not known. V, J and clone size are taken as reported in that table, and D and trimming were inferred from the DNA itself. This sample has about 64,000 clones in its table, and roughly 86% of those were observed once. The ten largest clones capture roughly 12% of the sample.

The germline V gene encodes CDR1 LNHDA and CDR2 SQIVND (reference sequence). Reading from cysteine to phenylalanine, the CDR3 counts 14 amino acids. Left in the record is the CDR3 DNA by itself, 42 bases read in frame from the first base. This record belongs to a study of glioma-infiltrating T cells after dendritic cell vaccination (TCRdb year 2016). Turning to the overall study: The cohort comprised about 15 glioblastoma patients from Phase I and II dendritic cell vaccination trials, 9 newly diagnosed and 6 with recurrent disease. Autologous tumor lysate-pulsed dendritic cell vaccination was administered to the patients between about 2003 and 2012. The vaccine was prepared from monocyte-derived dendritic cells that were cultured for seven days with IL-4 and GM-CSF and then pulsed overnight with autologous tumor lysate. Each patient got three intradermal injections of the dendritic cell vaccine, spaced at biweekly intervals, in the arm below the axilla. Deep sequencing of TCR beta CDR3 regions was used to quantify tumor-infiltrating lymphocyte content and compare tumor and blood repertoires in dendritic cell-vaccinated glioblastoma patients. Survival after dendritic cell vaccination was correlated with TCR sequencing metrics, including TIL content and tumor-blood repertoire overlap.

In light of the paper, this sample's time point label describes: after dendritic cell vaccination, including at tumor progression/relapse. Selection of patients required sufficient residual fresh-frozen tumor tissue and over two years of available survival data. None of the glioblastoma patients carried an isocitrate dehydrogenase mutation, although molecular status otherwise varied. PBMC were collected before vaccination, two weeks after the third vaccination, and at tumor progression when it occurred. The Qiagen DNeasy Blood extraction Kit was used to extract genomic DNA. Broader findings and caveats from the paper: No direct relationship between TCR clonality and survival was found, suggesting that a diverse polyclonal response may matter. The response model built on TCR overlap across three groups was characterized as speculative, with prospective validation still needed. The cohort was small and heterogeneous, few patients had complete blood and tumor sets, and even fewer had initial-recurrent tumor pairs. Higher estimated pretreatment TIL content predicted longer time to progression and overall survival after dendritic cell vaccination.

Sample: blood, taken after dendritic cell vaccination. This sequence uses TRBV19 and TRBJ1-5; TRBD1 could be the D gene, as 6 bases match. This receptor was taken from a human donor with glioblastoma. The CDR3 in this case is CASRIGQSNQPQHF. The DNA sequence is as follows: TGTGCCAGTAGAATAGGACAGAGCAATCAGCCCCAGCATTTT. The variable domain in full, with residues beyond the CDR3 obtained from the reference TRBV19 and TRBJ1-5 genes, is DGGITQSPKYLFRKEGQNVTLSCEQNLNHDAMYWYRQDPGQGLRLIYYSQIVNDFQKGDIAEGYSVSREKKESFPLTVTSAQKNPTAFYLCASRIGQSNQPQHFGDGTRLSIL.